This TCR beta chain was captured by sequencing in a study of glioma-infiltrating T cells after dendritic cell vaccination. The repertoire was sequenced with immunoSEQ multiplex PCR; TCRdb's copy has only in-frame clones and lacks some. Of 98,000 or so clones in the sample, 65% to 85% were seen once. Time point in this sample: after dendritic cell vaccination, including at tumor progression/relapse. Fresh-frozen tumor tissue and more than two years of survival data were available for all. No glioblastoma patient carried an isocitrate dehydrogenase mutation. Germline V gene lookup returns CDR1 MNHEY and CDR2 SMNVEV (reference sequence). The V and J ends lost 2 bases and 6 bases respectively, with 17 bases between them. The CDR3 runs 15 residues. General study points: Higher TCR clonality did not directly relate to longer survival.

With respect to this clone: Antigen: not known.

This clonotype was sampled from a human donor with glioblastoma. Source: blood, taken after dendritic cell vaccination. This chain links TRBV27 with TRBJ2-7; D unclear. Written as DNA, the CDR3 is TGTGCCAGCAGTTTAGTTGCGGTATCCTTCTCCGAGCAGTACTTC. Its translation: CASSLVAVSFSEQYF.